What follows are 3 T cell receptor beta chains derived from one specimen sequenced in a study of identical twins. TCRdb called the 5' RACE reads again in MiXCR, with one record for every CDR3 protein. This sample carries hundreds of thousands of distinct CDR3 sequences, 7.5% to 9.5% of them seen once, and the ten largest clones take 6% to 8.5%. The data were also submitted as part of a second study, on yellow fever vaccine responses in identical twins.

Material: CD8+ T cells sorted from blood. The receptors stem from a woman aged 18 to 35 in good health.

This chain links TRBV18 with TRBJ2-2; TRBD1 is a possible D gene (6 bases). V lost 8 bases and J 1 base, leaving 14 bases between the germline ends. The germline V gene encodes CDR1 KGHSH and CDR2 LQKENI. CDR3 size: 15 residues. The CDR3 sequence: CASAPGTLNTGELFF. CDR3 sequence (DNA): TGTGCCAGCGCCCCCGGGACACTGAACACCGGGGAGCTGTTTTTT.

This clonotype was counted only a few times. The rearrangement links TRBV12-3 or TRBV12-4 to TRBJ2-3; the match to TRBD2 covers 12 bases. V was pared by 1 base and J by 4 bases, with 15 bases of the junction left unmatched. This CDR3 has 20 residues. CDR3 loop: CASSLVPLAGGHSSADTQYF. The CDR3 nucleotides read TGTGCCAGCAGTTTAGTACCCCTAGCGGGGGGGCACAGTTCCGCAGATACGCAGTATTTT.

This chain links TRBV7-3 with TRBJ2-3; no clear D. This CDR3 is built from 13 residues. V was pared by 4 bases and J by 2 bases, with 7 bases between. Per germline, CDR1 SGHTA and CDR2 FQGTGA. The CDR3 DNA follows: TGTGCCAGCAGCTCAGGTCCCACAGATACGCAGTATTTT. This codes for CASSSGPTDTQYF. Full variable domain (missing parts from reference TRBV7-3 and TRBJ2-3): GAGVSQTPSNKVTEKGKYVELRCDPISGHTALYWYRQSLGQGPEFLIYFQGTGAADDSGLPNDRFFAVRPEGSVSTLKIQRTERGDSAVYLCASSSGPTDTQYFGPGTRLTVL.